This TCR beta chain was captured in a study of T cell repertoires in cytomegalovirus infection. Study-wide context: Evidence of both CMV infection and a matching HLA type came from public TCR beta signatures.

Study-level points and caveats: In two of eight donors, the top clonotype was HLA-C-restricted CMV-specific. Summed frequency of shared TCR beta families picked out CMV carriers who also had the relevant HLA.

This clonotype was picked up a small number of times. The target antigen is unknown. TCRdb re-called the reads with MiXCR, one entry per CDR3 protein. The repertoire holds over 300,000 distinct CDR3 sequences, with more than 8% as singletons. V was pared by 2 bases and J by 8 bases, with 20 bases of the junction left unmatched. The CDR3 extends over 19 amino acids. CDR1 MNHEY and CDR2 SVGEGT come from the germline V gene. The sequence derives from a human donor in good health (CMV status not recorded). Some clones in this sample may be carry-over from other donors' samples. The sequenced material came from PBMCs. V gene TRBV6-2 or TRBV6-3 combines with J gene TRBJ2-1; 8 positions match TRBD2. The CDR3 here is CASSYPLDPSSGSLYEQFF. The CDR3 DNA follows: TGTGCCAGCAGTTACCCGTTAGATCCATCAAGCGGGAGCTTGTATGAGCAGTTCTTC.